The rows below give T cell receptor beta chains drawn from one sample of a study of shared clonotypes between healthy human individuals. Clones were read by immunoSEQ multiplex PCR, and TCRdb kept only the in-frame ones, dropping some. The sample has about 1.1 million clones; about 84% are singletons. The sample comprised memory CD4+ T cells from PBMCs. Receptors were obtained from a man younger than 30 in good health. Some clones in this sample may be carry-over from other donors' samples. CDR3s include the opening cysteine and the closing phenylalanine or tryptophan. A D gene is named only where the DNA matches it firmly. The listing skips clone size in some rows; elsewhere it reads once, few, many or a size class.

size	V	D	J	CDR3	DNA
many	TRBV4-1	.	TRBJ2-3	CASSHAGTEDTQYF	TGCGCCAGCAGCCACGCCGGAACGGAAGATACGCAGTATTTT
few	TRBV7-2	.	TRBJ2-7	CASSSSSYEQYF	TGTGCCAGCAGCTCCTCCTCCTACGAGCAGTACTTC
once	TRBV5-3	TRBD1	TRBJ2-6	CARSPGQGFSGANVLTF	TGTGCCAGAAGCCCGGGACAGGGATTCTCTGGGGCCAACGTCCTGACTTTC
.	TRBV29-1	.	TRBJ2-3	CSAGQAAGDTQYF	TGCAGCGCCGGACAGGCGGCGGGGGATACGCAGTATTTT
.	TRBV5-1	.	TRBJ2-2	CASRAENTGELFF	TGCGCCAGCAGAGCGGAAAACACCGGGGAGCTGTTTTTT
.	TRBV2	TRBD1	TRBJ2-2	CATSADRGYTGELFF	TGTGCCACCTCCGCGGACAGGGGTTACACCGGGGAGCTGTTTTTT
.	TRBV19	TRBD1	TRBJ1-1	CASSTLQGGHTEAFF	TGTGCCAGTAGTACGTTACAGGGGGGTCACACTGAAGCTTTCTTT
once	TRBV28	.	TRBJ2-3	CASSFLFTQYF	TGTGCCAGCAGTTTTTTGTTTACGCAGTATTTT
.	TRBV27	TRBD1	TRBJ2-7	CASSAQTGAYGEQYF	TGTGCCAGCAGTGCGCAGACAGGGGCTTACGGCGAGCAGTACTTC
.	TRBV7-2	.	TRBJ2-7	CASSLGGVSLPYEQYF	TGTGCCAGCAGCTTAGGTGGTGTATCCCTTCCCTACGAGCAGTACTTC
once	TRBV18	.	TRBJ2-1	CASSRSGDSIYNEQFF	TGTGCCAGCTCCCGCTCGGGGGATAGTATCTACAATGAGCAGTTCTTC
.	TRBV28	TRBD1	TRBJ1-4	CASSLGTERREKLFF	TGTGCCAGCAGCCTAGGGACAGAACGGAGGGAAAAACTGTTTTTT
.	TRBV6-5	TRBD1	TRBJ1-2	CASSHRGQGYTF	TGTGCCAGCAGTCACAGGGGGCAAGGCTACACCTTC
.	TRBV5-4	.	TRBJ1-2	CASSLSGASYGYTF	TGTGCCAGCAGCTTGTCGGGGGCCTCCTATGGCTACACCTTC
many	TRBV5-5	.	TRBJ2-3	CASSLEGYTDTQYF	TGTGCCAGCAGCTTGGAGGGATACACAGATACGCAGTATTTT
.	TRBV19	TRBD1	TRBJ1-5	CASNRGQYSNQPQHF	TGTGCCAGTAATAGGGGACAGTATAGCAATCAGCCCCAGCATTTT
.	TRBV5-4	TRBD2	TRBJ2-5	CASSLDRTSVETQYF	TGTGCCAGCAGCTTGGACAGGACTAGCGTAGAGACCCAGTACTTC
.	TRBV18	TRBD1	TRBJ1-2	CASSPGQGAYGYTF	TGTGCCAGCTCACCAGGGCAGGGGGCGTATGGCTACACCTTC
once	TRBV5-1	.	TRBJ2-3	CASTRGTTDTQYF	TGCGCCAGCACCCGAGGGACCACAGATACGCAGTATTTT
once	TRBV6-5	.	TRBJ2-2	CASSYQPGRFTGELFF	TGTGCCAGCAGTTACCAACCGGGGAGATTCACCGGGGAGCTGTTTTTT
.	TRBV15	.	TRBJ2-6	CATSREWVAGANVLTF	TGTGCCACCAGCAGAGAGTGGGTCGCCGGGGCCAACGTCCTGACTTTC
.	TRBV29-1	.	TRBJ1-2	CSVEGSRGYTF	TGCAGCGTTGAGGGGAGTAGGGGCTACACCTTC
.	TRBV16	.	TRBJ1-1	CASTGAVNTEAFF	TGTGCCAGCACGGGGGCAGTGAACACTGAAGCTTTCTTT
.	TRBV5-1	TRBD1	TRBJ1-1	CASSLEARTGNTEAFF	TGCGCCAGCAGCTTGGAGGCTAGGACAGGGAACACTGAAGCTTTCTTT
.	TRBV4-3	.	TRBJ2-5	CASSQDDTGETQYF	TGCGCCAGCAGCCAAGACGACACGGGGGAGACCCAGTACTTC
.	TRBV7-2	TRBD1	TRBJ2-3	CASSTNRGNTDTQYF	TGTGCCAGCAGCACAAACAGGGGGAACACAGATACGCAGTATTTT
.	TRBV5-1	.	TRBJ2-4	CASSLVLGNIQYF	TGCGCCAGCAGCTTGGTTTTAGGAAACATTCAGTACTTC
.	TRBV25-1	TRBD1	TRBJ1-1	CASRPIGTGVNTEAFF	TGTGCCAGCAGGCCTATTGGGACAGGGGTGAACACTGAAGCTTTCTTT
few	TRBV5-6	TRBD2	TRBJ2-5	CASSLVGSGRAKETQYF	TGTGCCAGCAGCTTGGTTGGTAGCGGGAGGGCCAAAGAGACCCAGTACTTC
once	TRBV27	.	TRBJ2-7	CASSFTGPYEQYF	TGTGCCAGCAGTTTCACAGGGCCCTACGAGCAGTACTTC
.	TRBV5-1	.	TRBJ1-1	CASSLFSGRNTEAFF	TGCGCCAGCAGCTTGTTTTCGGGTCGGAACACTGAAGCTTTCTTT
.	TRBV5-1	.	TRBJ2-1	CASSLVEADNEQFF	TGCGCCAGCAGCTTGGTGGAGGCTGACAATGAGCAGTTCTTC
.	TRBV19	.	TRBJ1-5	CASSIGREAFQHF	TGTGCCAGTAGTATCGGAAGGGAAGCATTCCAGCATTTT
.	TRBV28	.	TRBJ1-2	CASGRKLNYGYTF	TGTGCCAGCGGACGGAAACTTAACTATGGCTACACCTTC
.	TRBV5-5	.	TRBJ1-1	CASNLFGVSNTEAFF	TGTGCCAGCAACCTCTTCGGGGTGAGTAACACTGAAGCTTTCTTT
.	TRBV7-9	TRBD1	TRBJ1-2	CASSQTGMNYGYTF	TGTGCCAGCAGCCAGACAGGGATGAACTATGGCTACACCTTC
.	TRBV7-6	.	TRBJ2-1	CASSLAEGREQFF	TGTGCCAGCAGCTTAGCGGAAGGGCGGGAGCAGTTCTTC